The 2 T cell receptor beta chains presented below share a single source sample, sequenced in a study of blood T cell repertoires in COVID-19. Assay: immunoSEQ multiplex PCR; the TCRdb copy retains only in-frame clones and omits some. The profile covers around 300,000 clones, with about 86% appearing a single time and about 3% taken by the ten largest. What was sequenced was peripheral blood. The receptors stem from a man under 40 with active or convalescent COVID-19.

J is TRBJ1-6 and V is TRBV19; no definite D call. This CDR3 spans 13 amino acids. Germline assignment: CDR1 LNHDA and CDR2 SQIVND (reference sequence). The V end lost 7 bases, the J end lost 7 bases, and 11 bases lay between the germline ends. CDR3: CASNYQQNSPLHF. In DNA, the CDR3 is TGTGCCAGTAACTACCAGCAGAATTCACCCCTCCACTTT.

This clone was counted once. This sequence joins TRBV7-3 and TRBJ2-2, with a tentative D call TRBD2 (6 bases). The CDR3 contains 14 residues. Trimming cost V 2 bases and J 4 bases, with 8 bases left between them. Germline CDR1 SGHTA, CDR2 FQGTGA. CDR3 in DNA: TGTGCCAGCAGCTTATTGGGGGGCACCGGGGAGCTGTTTTTT. Its protein is CASSLLGGTGELFF.